Each of the 19 T cell receptor beta chains below was sequenced from the same sample in a study of blood T cell repertoires in COVID-19. Method: immunoSEQ multiplex PCR; TCRdb's copy keeps in-frame clones and lacks some. The data show 70,000 to 95,000 clones, around 80% seen once. The sequenced sample was peripheral blood. The receptors were gathered from a human donor in a cohort sampled during active COVID-19.

The chain links TRBV6-1 to TRBJ2-7; 7 bases are shared with TRBD1. Germline values: CDR1 MNHNS, CDR2 SASEGT. V lost 2 bases, J lost 2 bases, and 3 bases stayed unmatched. This CDR3 has 14 residues. Here the CDR3 DNA reads TGTGCCAGCAGTGAATGGGACAGCGCCTACGAGCAGTACTTC. Its protein product is CASSEWDSAYEQYF.

CDR3 nucleotide sequence: TGCGCCAGCAGCCTCGGGACTAGCGGGGGGTCTAGCTCCTACGAGCAGTACTTC. This sequence encodes CASSLGTSGGSSSYEQYF. This chain joins TRBV5-1 and TRBJ2-7; 15 nucleotides align to TRBD2. CDR1 is SGHRS and CDR2 is YFSETQ in the germline V gene. Trimming at V came to 4 bases and at J to 0 bases, leaving 8 bases not matched to a gene. The length of the CDR3 is 18 residues.

This clone was found once. V and J are TRBV11-2 and TRBJ2-5, with a tentative D call TRBD2 (6 bases). Germline V gene data show CDR1 as SGHAT and CDR2 as FQNNGV. Trimming pared 5 bases from V and 2 bases from J, leaving 12 bases between. The CDR3 has 14 amino acids. For the CDR3, the DNA is TGTGCCAGCAGCAGGGCGGGGCAGCAAGAGACCCAGTACTTC. It translates to CASSRAGQQETQYF.

The chain links TRBV28 to TRBJ2-5; D not resolved. This CDR3 region has 13 residues. V gave up 8 bases and J gave up 0 bases, with 10 bases separating them. Germline V gene data show CDR1 as MDHEN and CDR2 as SYDVKM. The CDR3 sequence: CASGIGYQETQYF. Written as DNA, the CDR3 is TGTGCCAGCGGTATCGGGTACCAAGAGACCCAGTACTTC.

V usage is TRBV30 and J usage is TRBJ1-2; D remains unclear. The germline V gene encodes CDR1 GTSNPN and CDR2 SVGIG (reference sequence). Trimming cost V 4 bases and J 7 bases, with 19 bases left between them. The CDR3 contains 14 residues. In nucleotides, the CDR3 is TGTGCCTGGACCGAGGGCATTGGCCTCCTTGGCTACACCTTC. This gives the protein CAWTEGIGLLGYTF.

With regard to this clone: One junction end does not reproduce the germline sequence, and a read error may be involved. J is TRBJ2-5 and V is TRBV7-7, with 8 bases that match TRBD2. CDR1 SSHAT and CDR2 FNYEAQ come from the germline V gene (reference sequence). This CDR3 has 16 residues. Here the CDR3 DNA reads TGTGCTAGCAGCCCCCTCGCGGGGGGAACAAAAGAGACCCAGTACTTC. Protein: CASSPLAGGTKETQYF.

The genes are TRBV29-1 and TRBJ1-1; no clear D. The V gene's germline CDR1 is SQVTM and CDR2 ANQGSEA. This CDR3 spans 13 amino acids. Trimming pared 3 bases from V and 1 base from J, leaving 9 bases between. CDR3 in amino acids: CSVDKGANTEAFF. DNA for the CDR3: TGCAGCGTTGATAAGGGAGCGAACACTGAAGCTTTCTTT.

The chain uses TRBV25-1 and TRBJ1-1, with 11 bases identical to TRBD1. With 3 bases clipped from V and 7 bases from J, the junction kept 10 bases outside the gene matches. The CDR3 contains 16 residues. The germline V gene encodes CDR1 MGHDK and CDR2 SYGVNS. CDR3 nucleotides: TGTGCCAGCAGTGACCTGGGACAGGGGGGGTCGTATGAAGCTTTCTTT. It translates to CASSDLGQGGSYEAFF. The full variable domain, with the rest looked up from reference TRBV25-1 and TRBJ1-1, is EADIYQTPRYLVIGTGKKITLECSQTMGHDKMYWYQQDPGMELHLIHYSYGVNSTEKGDLSSESTVSRIRTEHFPLTLESARPSHTSQYLCASSDLGQGGSYEAFFGQGTRLTVV.

The chain couples TRBV14 to TRBJ1-1, with 8 bases matching TRBD1. With V trimmed by 1 base and J by 0 bases, 7 bases remained unmatched. The CDR3 consists of 17 residues. Germline V gives CDR1 SGHDN, CDR2 FVKESK. The CDR3 protein is CASSQGIRGQLNTEAFF. The CDR3 region has the DNA TGTGCCAGCAGCCAAGGCATCAGGGGGCAGTTGAACACTGAAGCTTTCTTT.

The J gene is TRBJ1-4, the V gene TRBV7-9, with a tentative D call TRBD1 (6 bases). The germline V gene has CDR1 SEHNR and CDR2 FQNEAQ (reference sequence). This CDR3 spans 16 amino acids. V lost 5 bases and J 1 base, leaving 14 bases between the germline ends. The CDR3 DNA follows: TGTGCCAGCAGCCCCCGGGTCAGGGGAACTAATGAAAAACTGTTTTTT. Its protein is CASSPRVRGTNEKLFF.

This clone has just a few counts. This chain uses TRBV7-9 with TRBJ2-1; TRBD2 aligns across 8 bases. J gave up 2 bases and V 5 bases, and 5 bases lay outside the gene matches. The germline gives CDR1 SEHNR, CDR2 FQNEAQ (reference sequence). The CDR3 is 15 amino acids. CDR3 residues: CASSPTSGPYNEQFF. The CDR3 DNA is TGTGCCAGCAGCCCCACTAGCGGACCCTACAATGAGCAGTTCTTC. Full variable domain (missing parts from reference TRBV7-9 and TRBJ2-1): DTGVSQNPRHKITKRGQNVTFRCDPISEHNRLYWYRQTLGQGPEFLTYFQNEAQLEKSRLLSDRFSAERPKGSFSTLEIQRTEQGDSAMYLCASSPTSGPYNEQFFGPGTRLTVL.

V usage is TRBV14 and J usage is TRBJ1-1, with TRBD1 as a possible D gene (5 bases). CDR1 is SGHDN and CDR2 is FVKESK in the germline V gene. V lost 6 bases and J 0 bases, leaving 11 bases between the germline ends. The CDR3 is 14 amino acids. The CDR3: CASSAAGMNTEAFF. The CDR3 nucleotides read TGTGCCAGCAGTGCCGCAGGGATGAACACTGAAGCTTTCTTT.

This clone was seen only once. The chain combines TRBV6-5 with TRBJ2-2; a weak D match, TRBD1 (6 bases). This CDR3 is built from 16 residues. Per the germline V gene, CDR1 is MNHEY and CDR2 is SVGAGI. V lost 0 bases and J lost 3, with 11 bases in between. The CDR3 DNA follows: TGTGCCAGCAGTTACTCGTCACAGGGTGACACCGGGGAGCTGTTTTTT. Protein: CASSYSSQGDTGELFF.

Only one count was recorded for this clone. The rearrangement joins TRBV28 to TRBJ1-2; no clear D. The CDR3 has 13 amino acids. Trimming took off 9 bases at V and 6 bases at J, with 17 bases between the two ends. The germline V gene encodes CDR1 MDHEN and CDR2 SYDVKM. For the CDR3, the DNA is TGTGCCAGTTCCGGCGGAACGGTCGATGGCTACACCTTC. Translation: CASSGGTVDGYTF.

The table lists this clone with a few counts. The rearrangement uses TRBV11-2 and TRBJ1-2; no clear D. The CDR3 is 14 amino acids. Trimming pared 5 bases from V and 4 bases from J, leaving 14 bases between. The germline V gene has CDR1 SGHAT and CDR2 FQNNGV. The CDR3 region is CASSPPRRVYGYTF. As DNA, the CDR3 is TGTGCCAGCAGCCCCCCCAGGCGAGTCTATGGCTACACCTTC. The full variable domain, in which reference TRBV11-2 and TRBJ1-2 provide the parts outside the CDR3, is EAGVAQSPRYKIIEKRQSVAFWCNPISGHATLYWYQQILGQGPKLLIQFQNNGVVDDSQLPKDRFSAERLKGVDSTLKIQPAKLEDSAVYLCASSPPRRVYGYTFGSGTRLTVV.

The CDR3 DNA is TGCGCCAGCAGCGCCGAGGACAGGGTGTCTGGGGCCAACGTCCTGACTTTC. Protein: CASSAEDRVSGANVLTF. This chain joins TRBV5-1 and TRBJ2-6, with 8 nucleotides matching TRBD1. The germline gives CDR1 SGHRS, CDR2 YFSETQ. V was pared by 4 bases and J by 1 base, with 7 bases of the junction left unmatched. There are 17 residues in the CDR3.

The chain recombines TRBV7-2 with TRBJ2-2; a weak D match, TRBD1 (6 bases). This CDR3 contains 13 residues. The germline V gene has CDR1 SGHTA and CDR2 FQGNSA. Trimming took off 4 bases at V and 3 bases at J, with 6 bases between the two ends. DNA for the CDR3: TGTGCCAGCAGCTACAGGGACACCGGGGAGCTGTTTTTT. This translates into CASSYRDTGELFF.

This clone was counted a single time. The gene calls are TRBV28 and TRBJ1-2; D is possibly TRBD1 (5 bases). The CDR3 runs to 15 residues. From germline, CDR1 is MDHEN and CDR2 SYDVKM. The V and J ends lost 5 bases and 5 bases respectively, with 18 bases between them. CDR3 sequence reads: CASSPWGVGSYGYTF. CDR3 coding DNA: TGTGCCAGCAGTCCCTGGGGGGTGGGTTCGTATGGCTACACCTTC.

The chain carries TRBV12-2 and TRBJ1-5; the D segment call TRBD1 is taken from the table without a DNA check. TRBV12-2 is flagged as a pseudogene. The CDR3 sequence is 15 residues long. The CDR3 coding sequence is TGTGCAAGTCGCGCGACAGACCCCCGCAATCAGCCCCAGCATTTT. Translation gives CASRATDPRNQPQHF.